One and the same sample provided the 12 T cell receptor beta chains below, sequenced in a study of long-term antiretroviral therapy in people with HIV. Runs used v3.0 of the immunoSEQ assay and were done at survey level. Sequencing used immunoSEQ multiplex PCR; TCRdb keeps in-frame clones, though not all of them. This table holds fewer than 35,000 clones, 60% to 85% found once. The source material was unsorted PBMCs, sampled 3.1 years after starting antiretroviral therapy. These receptors were taken from a woman aged 45-59 years with HIV.

The genes are TRBV28 and TRBJ1-1; D unclear. Germline V CDR1 and CDR2: MDHEN, SYDVKM. CDR3 length equals 14 residues. V dropped 5 bases and J dropped 6 bases, with 16 bases sitting between them. The CDR3 DNA sequence: TGTGCCAGCAGTCCCGGGATCTACGGCGCTGAAGCTTTCTTT. Its protein product is CASSPGIYGAEAFF.

This chain uses TRBV6-1 with TRBJ2-7; D ambiguous. Per the germline V gene, CDR1 is MNHNS and CDR2 is SASEGT. V was shortened by 0 bases and J by 4 bases, with 4 bases between the two germline ends. This CDR3 contains 12 residues. In DNA form, the CDR3 reads TGTGCCAGCAGTGAAGCGAGATACGAGCAGTACTTC. Residues: CASSEARYEQYF.

The chain couples TRBV6-5 to TRBJ2-3; no clear D. The V and J ends lost 0 bases and 2 bases respectively, with 6 bases between them. Germline V gene data show CDR1 as MNHEY and CDR2 as SVGAGI. The CDR3 spans 14 residues. The CDR3 protein is CASSYSIPTDTQYF. The CDR3 DNA reads TGTGCCAGCAGTTACTCAATCCCCACAGATACGCAGTATTTT.

This sequence joins TRBV11-1 and TRBJ2-1, with D possibly TRBD2 on 6 matching bases. Germline loops: CDR1 SGHAT, CDR2 FQDESV (reference sequence). The CDR3 extends over 13 amino acids. Deletions cut 7 bases from V and 1 base from J, with 8 bases between. The CDR3 reads CASMGGSYNEQFF. Written as DNA, the CDR3 is TGTGCCAGCATGGGGGGTTCCTACAATGAGCAGTTCTTC. The variable domain in full, completed from reference TRBV11-1 and TRBJ2-1, reads EAEVAQSPRYKITEKSQAVAFWCDPISGHATLYWYRQILGQGPELLVQFQDESVVDDSQLPKDRFSAERLKGVDSTLKIQPAELGDSAMYLCASMGGSYNEQFFGPGTRLTVL.

The chain uses TRBV7-3 and TRBJ2-2; unclear D gene. The CDR3 consists of 14 residues. Per germline, CDR1 SGHTA and CDR2 FQGTGA. V lost 3 bases to trimming and J lost 8 bases, with 13 bases between them. CDR3 sequence reads: CASSFGLARGELFF. The CDR3 nucleotides are TGTGCCAGCAGCTTTGGGCTCGCGAGGGGGGAGCTGTTTTTT.

The rearrangement joins TRBV5-1 to TRBJ2-5; the match to TRBD2 covers 12 bases. Germline CDR1 is SGHRS and CDR2 is YFSETQ. The CDR3 length is 15 residues. Trimming removed 4 bases from V and 1 base from J; junction bases left unmatched: 2. The CDR3 DNA reads TGCGCCAGCAGCGAGGGACTAGCGGGCCAAGAGACCCAGTACTTC. As protein: CASSEGLAGQETQYF.

The chain links TRBV5-1 to TRBJ2-2; TRBD1 might be the D (6 bases). Trimming removed 4 bases at V and 1 base at J, with 11 bases between. CDR1 SGHRS and CDR2 YFSETQ come from the germline V gene. The CDR3 consists of 15 residues. The CDR3 loop is CASSLPGQNTGELFF. The CDR3 nucleotides are TGCGCCAGCAGCCTCCCGGGACAGAACACCGGGGAGCTGTTTTTT.

The chain recombines TRBV7-9 with TRBJ2-3, with D uncertain. The V end lost 1 base, the J end lost 5 bases, and 10 bases lay between the germline ends. The CDR3 extends over 14 amino acids. Germline V CDR1 and CDR2: SEHNR, FQNEAQ (reference sequence). The DNA of the CDR3 is TGTGCCAGCAGCTTAGGTTTGGCCGGAGATACGCAGTATTTT. Protein sequence: CASSLGLAGDTQYF.

The CDR3 DNA reads TGTGCCAGCAGCTTAGGCGGGGGTGTAGATACGCAGTATTTT. Amino acids: CASSLGGGVDTQYF. The gene calls are TRBV7-3 and TRBJ2-3; 7 bases match TRBD2. Germline V gene data show CDR1 as SGHTA and CDR2 as FQGTGA. The CDR3 has 14 amino acids. V lost 2 bases, J lost 5 bases, and 4 bases stayed unmatched.

The genes are TRBV6-1 and TRBJ1-1; TRBD1 matches 8 bases. Germline V CDR1 and CDR2: MNHNS, SASEGT. V shed 3 bases, J shed 1 base, and the junction held 1 base outside the gene matches. This CDR3 has 14 residues. In DNA, the CDR3 is TGTGCCAGCAGTGAGACAGGGGCGAACACTGAAGCTTTCTTT. It yields the protein CASSETGANTEAFF.

The V call is TRBV11-2, the J call TRBJ1-2; D is possibly TRBD1 (5 bases). The CDR3 contains 15 residues. With 6 bases removed from V and 8 bases from J, the gap between germline ends came to 22 bases. From germline, CDR1 is SGHAT and CDR2 FQNNGV. The CDR3 coding sequence is TGTGCCAGCAGTCCGACTCAGAAGGGGTTTGAGGGCTACACCTTC. Translated, it gives CASSPTQKGFEGYTF.

The chain has TRBV5-6 and TRBJ1-1, with D perhaps TRBD1 (5 bases). CDR3 length: 15 residues. Germline CDR1 and CDR2: SGHDT and YYEEEE. The germline V and J ends were trimmed by 1 base and 4 bases, with 14 bases remaining between them. The CDR3 region has the DNA TGTGCCAGCAGCTTGATATTCCAGGGAGGCACTGAAGCTTTCTTT. This sequence encodes CASSLIFQGGTEAFF.